This record concerns one T cell receptor (beta chain) sequence. TCRdb used MiXCR to reprocess the RACE reads, holding one entry per CDR3 protein. The sample holds about 120,000 distinct CDR3 sequences, about 11% seen once. This entry belongs to a study of human T cells and chemical hapten exposure. As for the study in general: Patients, predominantly female, presented with alopecia areata, totalis or universalis.

Time point indicated: patch test 3, about 24 weeks after DPC sensitization. Treatment specified: therapeutic diphenylcyclopropenone sensitization with weekly scalp DPC. Ahead of each patch test application, blood was drawn. Alopecia patients deemed DPC-suitable, aged 18 to 70, excluding pregnancy. The CDR3 totals 15 residues. With 0 bases removed from V and 4 bases from J, the gap between germline ends came to 9 bases. The V gene's germline CDR1 is LGHNA and CDR2 YNFKEQ. The sequences come from whole blood, collected in connection with sensitization to the hapten diphenylcyclopropenone (DPC). The receptor's source is a woman in her 50s with alopecia areata. Some clones in this sample may be carry-over from other donors' samples. The chain employs TRBV4-2 and TRBJ2-2; TRBD2 is a possible D gene (5 bases). The CDR3: CASSQEDSVTGELFF. DNA for the CDR3: TGTGCCAGCAGCCAAGAGGATAGCGTCACCGGGGAGCTGTTTTTT.